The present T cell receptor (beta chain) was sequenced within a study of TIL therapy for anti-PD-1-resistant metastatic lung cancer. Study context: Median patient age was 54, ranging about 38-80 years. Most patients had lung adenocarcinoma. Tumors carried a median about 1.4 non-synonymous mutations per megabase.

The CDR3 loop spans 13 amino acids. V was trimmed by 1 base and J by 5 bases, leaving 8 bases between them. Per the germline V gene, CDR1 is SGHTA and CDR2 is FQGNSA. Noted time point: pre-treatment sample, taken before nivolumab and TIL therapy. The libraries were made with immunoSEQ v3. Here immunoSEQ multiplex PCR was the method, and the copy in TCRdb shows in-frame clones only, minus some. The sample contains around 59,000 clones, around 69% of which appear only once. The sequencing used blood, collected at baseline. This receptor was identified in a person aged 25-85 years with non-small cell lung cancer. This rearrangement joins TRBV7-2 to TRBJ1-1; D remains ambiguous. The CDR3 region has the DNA TGTGCCAGCAGCTTAGTGGCCAGGACTGAAGCTTTCTTT. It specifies CASSLVARTEAFF.